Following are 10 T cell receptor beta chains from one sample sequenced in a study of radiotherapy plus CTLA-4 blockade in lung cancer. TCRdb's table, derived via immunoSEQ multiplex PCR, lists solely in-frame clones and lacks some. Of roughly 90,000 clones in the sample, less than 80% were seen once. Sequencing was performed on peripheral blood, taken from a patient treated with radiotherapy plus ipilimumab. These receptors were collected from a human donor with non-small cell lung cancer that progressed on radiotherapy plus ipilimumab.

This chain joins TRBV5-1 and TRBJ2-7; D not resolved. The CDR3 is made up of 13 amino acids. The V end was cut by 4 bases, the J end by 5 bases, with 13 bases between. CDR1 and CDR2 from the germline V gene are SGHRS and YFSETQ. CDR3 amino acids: CASSPTDEHEQYF. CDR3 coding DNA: TGCGCCAGCAGCCCGACCGACGAACACGAGCAGTACTTC.

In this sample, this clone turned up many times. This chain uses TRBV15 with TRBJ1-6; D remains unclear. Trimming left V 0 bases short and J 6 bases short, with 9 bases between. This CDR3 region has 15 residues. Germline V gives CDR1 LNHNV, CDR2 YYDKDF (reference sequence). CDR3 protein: CATSRDRSLNSPLHF. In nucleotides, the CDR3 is TGTGCCACCAGCAGAGATAGAAGTCTTAATTCACCCCTCCACTTT. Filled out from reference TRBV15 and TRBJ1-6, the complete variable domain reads DAMVIQNPRYQVTQFGKPVTLSCSQTLNHNVMYWYQQKSSQAPKLLFHYYDKDFNNEADTPDNFQSRRPNTSFCFLDIRSPGLGDTAMYLCATSRDRSLNSPLHFGNGTRLTVT.

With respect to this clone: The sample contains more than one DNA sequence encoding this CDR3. This chain's CDR3 is CSAGLSNTGELFF. In DNA, the CDR3 is TGCAGCGCTGGCCTGTCGAACACCGGGGAGCTGTTTTTT. V and J are TRBV29-1 and TRBJ2-2; D is ambiguous. Trimming stripped 7 bases from V and 0 bases from J, with 9 bases between. The CDR3 runs to 13 residues. Germline CDR1 is SQVTM and CDR2 is ANQGSEA.

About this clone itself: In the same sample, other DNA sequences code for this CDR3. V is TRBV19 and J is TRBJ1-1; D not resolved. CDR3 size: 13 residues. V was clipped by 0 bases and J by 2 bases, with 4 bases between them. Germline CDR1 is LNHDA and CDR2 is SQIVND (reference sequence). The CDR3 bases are TGTGCCAGTAGTATAGACGGTAACACTGAAGCTTTCTTT. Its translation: CASSIDGNTEAFF.

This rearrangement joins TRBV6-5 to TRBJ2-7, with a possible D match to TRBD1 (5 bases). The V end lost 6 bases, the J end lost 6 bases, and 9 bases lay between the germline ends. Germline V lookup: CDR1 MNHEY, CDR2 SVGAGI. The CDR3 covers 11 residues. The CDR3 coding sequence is TGTGCCAGCAGCCAAGGGGCCGAGCAGTACTTC. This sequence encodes CASSQGAEQYF.

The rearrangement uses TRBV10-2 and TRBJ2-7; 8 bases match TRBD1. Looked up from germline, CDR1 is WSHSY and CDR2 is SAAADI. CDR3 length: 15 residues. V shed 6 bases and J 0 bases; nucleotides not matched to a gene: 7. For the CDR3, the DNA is TGCGCCAGCAGCTCCCGGACAGGGCCCTCCTACGAGCAGTACTTC. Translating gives CASSSRTGPSYEQYF.

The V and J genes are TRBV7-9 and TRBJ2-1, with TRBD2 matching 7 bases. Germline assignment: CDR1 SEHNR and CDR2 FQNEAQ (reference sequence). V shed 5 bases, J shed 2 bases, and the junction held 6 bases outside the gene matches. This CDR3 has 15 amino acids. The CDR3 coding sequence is TGTGCCAGCAGCCCCGCTCGGGGGGCCTACAATGAGCAGTTCTTC. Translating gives CASSPARGAYNEQFF.

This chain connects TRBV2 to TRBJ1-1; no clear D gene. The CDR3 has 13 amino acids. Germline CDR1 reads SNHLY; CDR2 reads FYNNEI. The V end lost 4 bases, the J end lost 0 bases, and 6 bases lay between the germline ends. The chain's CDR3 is CASSAEVNTEAFF. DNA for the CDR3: TGTGCCAGCAGTGCGGAGGTGAACACTGAAGCTTTCTTT.

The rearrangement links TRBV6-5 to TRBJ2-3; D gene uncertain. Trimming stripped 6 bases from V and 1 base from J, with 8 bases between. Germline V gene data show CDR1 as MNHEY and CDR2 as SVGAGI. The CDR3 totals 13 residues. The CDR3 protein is CASRVRRTDTQYF. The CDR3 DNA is TGTGCCAGCAGGGTCCGGCGCACAGATACGCAGTATTTT.

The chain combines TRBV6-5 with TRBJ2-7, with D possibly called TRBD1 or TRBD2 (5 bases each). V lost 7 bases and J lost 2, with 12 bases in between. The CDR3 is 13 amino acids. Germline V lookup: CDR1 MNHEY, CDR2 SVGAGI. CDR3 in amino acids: CASTPEDTYEQYF. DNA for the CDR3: TGTGCCAGCACCCCGGAGGACACCTACGAGCAGTACTTC.